The 18 T cell receptor beta chains in this list originate from one sample, sequenced in a study of T cells expressing NK-cell markers. TCRdb re-called the 5' RACE reads; every CDR3 protein appears as one record, without DNA. The sample data list some 440,000 distinct CDR3 sequences. What was sequenced was blood T cells: a sorted CD56 or NKG2C T cell subset, CD4+ or CD8+ T cells, or bulk PBMC T cells (not recorded which). Source of these receptors: a woman aged 45 to 65 in good health.

The CDR3 protein is CASSLGDYNEQFF. The chain uses TRBV7-7 and TRBJ2-1. The CDR3 contains 13 residues. Germline CDR1 is SSHAT and CDR2 is FNYEAQ (reference sequence). Full variable domain (outside the CDR3, taken from reference TRBV7-7 and TRBJ2-1): GAGVSQSPRYKVTKRGQDVTLRCDPISSHATLYWYQQALGQGPEFLTYFNYEAQPDKSGLPSDRFSAERPEGSISTLTIQRTEQRDSAMYRCASSLGDYNEQFFGPGTRLTVL.

The J gene is TRBJ2-5, the V gene TRBV5-1; absent DNA, TCRdb's TRBD2 call cannot be checked. This CDR3 is built from 16 residues. Germline V gives CDR1 SGHRS, CDR2 YFSETQ. CDR3 amino acids: CASSFQAAQGGETQYF.

J is TRBJ1-2 and V is TRBV12-5; the TCRdb D gene call, TRBD1, has no DNA to confirm it. Germline CDR1 LGHNT, CDR2 FRNRAP. The CDR3 runs 17 residues. The CDR3 loop reads CASALPGQGAANYGYTF.

The chain links TRBV6-2 or TRBV6-3 to TRBJ2-2. The CDR3 covers 15 residues. Germline V gives CDR1 MNHEY, CDR2 SVGEGT. CDR3 loop: CASSYGQVNTGELFF.

V and J are TRBV5-1 and TRBJ2-1; TCRdb outputs TRBD1, but without DNA this stays unchecked. This CDR3 comprises 14 residues. CDR1 is SGHRS, CDR2 YFSETQ, per germline. CDR3 residues: CASSSPGQDNEQFF.

This chain's CDR3 is CASSERVLGNQPQHF. The J gene is TRBJ1-5, the V gene TRBV2. The CDR3 extends over 15 amino acids. The germline gives CDR1 SNHLY, CDR2 FYNNEI.

V gene TRBV20-1 combines with J gene TRBJ1-4. The CDR3 spans 15 residues. Germline CDR1 is DFQATT and CDR2 is SNEGSKA (reference sequence). The CDR3 loop reads CSAGSLAKDTEKLFF.

The V gene is TRBV4-1, the J gene TRBJ2-1. The CDR3 is made up of 13 amino acids. CDR1 MGHRA and CDR2 YSYEKL come from the germline V gene. The chain's CDR3 is CASSQFVANEQFF.

J is TRBJ2-1 and V is TRBV20-1; the TRBD2 assignment by TCRdb is unverifiable without DNA. From germline, CDR1 is DFQATT and CDR2 SNEGSKA (reference sequence). This CDR3 spans 15 amino acids. This chain's CDR3 is CSARWHGTAGSEQFF.

The chain employs TRBV11-2 and TRBJ2-1. There are 14 residues in the CDR3. The germline V gene has CDR1 SGHAT and CDR2 FQNNGV. CDR3 amino acids: CASSLGVTTAAQFF.

CDR3 sequence reads: CASNPRTSGKNEQFF. J is TRBJ2-1 and V is TRBV6-5; TCRdb's D call of TRBD2 is untestable without DNA. CDR1 is MNHEY and CDR2 is SVGAGI in the germline V gene. The CDR3 is 15 amino acids.

This chain links TRBV15 with TRBJ2-5. Germline CDR1 reads LNHNV; CDR2 reads YYDKDF (reference sequence). This CDR3 has 13 residues. CDR3 protein: CATSRVVGETQYF.

V and J are TRBV20-1 and TRBJ1-3; the D gene TCRdb calls, TRBD1, cannot be checked with no DNA. CDR3 length: 16 amino acids. Germline values: CDR1 DFQATT, CDR2 SNEGSKA (reference sequence). CDR3 region: CSASSMTGSSGNTIYF.

The rearrangement links TRBV7-2 to TRBJ1-2; absent DNA, TCRdb's TRBD1 call cannot be checked. This CDR3 has 17 residues. Germline CDR1 and CDR2: SGHTA and FQGNSA. The CDR3 spells CASSLSFSGTFGYGYTF.

The chain has TRBV10-3 and TRBJ2-2; TCRdb reports TRBD2, a call that lacks DNA to check it against. The CDR3 totals 18 residues. Germline values: CDR1 ENHRY, CDR2 SYGVKD. The CDR3: CAISGRGLAGPNTGELFF.

V and J are TRBV12-3 or TRBV12-4 and TRBJ2-1. The CDR3 contains 14 residues. CDR3 sequence reads: CASSLGPGYNEQFF.

The chain uses TRBV28 and TRBJ2-4; TCRdb names TRBD1, which stays unverified in the absence of DNA. This CDR3 has 12 amino acids. In germline, CDR1 is MDHEN, CDR2 SYDVKM. Here the CDR3 reads CASSLQGGIQYF.

This chain joins TRBV21-1 and TRBJ2-3; the D gene TCRdb calls, TRBD1, cannot be checked with no DNA. TRBV21-1 is reported as a pseudogene. The CDR3 runs 18 residues. CDR3: CASSKEEAPGQGTDTQYF.